Below are 14 T cell receptor beta chains sequenced from a single sample in a study of blood T cells in healthy people across ages. Combining a sample-barcoded 5' primer with a J-beta primer mix, a second PCR ran for roughly 7 to 11 cycles. MiXCR was run by TCRdb on the 5' RACE reads, yielding one entry per CDR3 protein. Of roughly 800,000 distinct CDR3 sequences detected, approximately 25% appear once; the ten largest clones hold around 3.6%. The sample was also linked to a second study, of T cells of mothers and their children.

Input material: blood. The receptors derive from a boy younger than 18 in good health.

This chain uses TRBV7-9 with TRBJ2-1, with D hard to call. The CDR3 contains 13 residues. Germline V lookup: CDR1 SEHNR, CDR2 FQNEAQ (reference sequence). Between the trimmed V and J ends, which lost 5 bases and 8 bases, there was a span of 13 bases. The CDR3, as DNA: TGTGCCAGCAGCCCGAACCCGGGCGATGAGCAGTTCTTC. It yields the protein CASSPNPGDEQFF.

This clonotype was observed a handful of times. The chain employs TRBV7-2 and TRBJ2-5; 13 bases are shared with TRBD2. The assigned J gene may be wrong: the sequence end matches TRBJ2-1 better. The CDR3 consists of 16 residues. Germline V gives CDR1 SGHTA, CDR2 FQGNSA. The CDR3 reads CASSLATSGGLNEQFF. The CDR3 DNA sequence: TGTGCCAGCAGCTTAGCGACTAGCGGGGGGCTAAATGAGCAGTTCTTC.

The CDR3 DNA reads as TGTGCCAGCATGCTAACGTCGGGGGTGGGCGCGGATACGCAGTATTTT. Encoded protein: CASMLTSGVGADTQYF. The genes are TRBV7-9 and TRBJ2-3; a weak D match, TRBD2 (6 bases). The CDR3 extends over 16 amino acids. Per the germline V gene, CDR1 is SEHNR and CDR2 is FQNEAQ (reference sequence). The V gene lost 7 bases and the J gene lost 6 bases, with 23 bases spanning the gap.

The chain is built from TRBV19 and TRBJ2-1; perhaps D is TRBD1 or TRBD2 (6 bases each). The CDR3 length is 17 residues. V dropped 3 bases and J dropped 3 bases, with 18 bases sitting between them. The germline V gene has CDR1 LNHDA and CDR2 SQIVND (reference sequence). In DNA form, the CDR3 reads TGTGCCAGTAGTATTGAAGGGGGGCCATCCCTCTACAATGAGCAGTTCTTC. Translation gives CASSIEGGPSLYNEQFF.

This clonotype has only a few counts. The rearrangement links TRBV6-2 or TRBV6-3 to TRBJ2-5; 10 bases line up with TRBD1. TRBJ2-7 matches the DNA end more closely, so the J call is doubtful. Germline loops: CDR1 MNHEY, CDR2 SVGEGT. This CDR3 spans 15 amino acids. CDR3 in DNA: TGTGCCAGCGTAACCGGACAGGGGGTTTCCTACGAGCAGTACTTC. It translates to CASVTGQGVSYEQYF.

The chain has TRBV12-3 or TRBV12-4 and TRBJ2-5; TRBD2 matches 8 bases. With 5 bases clipped from V and 2 bases from J, the junction kept 7 bases outside the gene matches. There are 15 residues in the CDR3. CDR3 residues: CASSNAGGGQETQYF. CDR3 nucleotides: TGTGCCAGCAGTAACGCGGGGGGTGGACAAGAGACCCAGTACTTC.

The chain links TRBV6-5 to TRBJ2-7; perhaps TRBD2 as D (5 bases). V lost 2 bases, J lost 3 bases, and 20 bases lay in between. Germline V gene lookup returns CDR1 MNHEY and CDR2 SVGAGI. The CDR3 has 17 residues. DNA for the CDR3: TGTGCCAGCAGTTACGCCCCCAGTGGAGTAGCGAACTACGAGCAGTACTTC. Protein product: CASSYAPSGVANYEQYF.

V gene TRBV7-9 combines with J gene TRBJ2-5; a weak D match, TRBD2 (6 bases). This CDR3 is built from 17 residues. Germline V gene sequence: CDR1 SEHNR, CDR2 FQNEAQ (reference sequence). V was trimmed by 2 bases and J by 2 bases, leaving 18 bases between them. The CDR3 nucleotides read TGTGCCAGCAGCTTAAGTGTTGCGGGGCCCGGGCAAGAGACCCAGTACTTC. This gives the protein CASSLSVAGPGQETQYF.

The V gene is TRBV4-3, the J gene TRBJ2-5, with 7 bases matching TRBD1. This CDR3 region has 16 residues. With V trimmed by 1 base and J by 5 bases, 10 bases remained unmatched. The germline V gene has CDR1 LGHNA and CDR2 YSLEER. This CDR3 is CASSQVQGVETETQYF. CDR3 DNA: TGCGCCAGCAGCCAAGTCCAGGGGGTAGAGACGGAGACCCAGTACTTC.

The chain joins TRBV9 to TRBJ1-1; D is unclear. This CDR3 comprises 15 residues. Per germline, CDR1 SGDLS and CDR2 YYNGEE. V was pared by 0 bases and J by 4 bases, with 13 bases between. CDR3 in DNA: TGTGCCAGCAGCGTAGGGAAGGAGGGCTCCACTGAAGCTTTCTTT. Translated: CASSVGKEGSTEAFF.

This chain links TRBV9 with TRBJ2-6; 10 bases are shared with TRBD1. CDR1 and CDR2 (germline): SGDLS, YYNGEE. Trimming cost V 4 bases and J 4 bases; bases outside gene matches: 5. This CDR3 has 16 residues. CDR3 sequence reads: CASSPGTGVGANVLTF. The DNA of the CDR3 is TGTGCCAGCAGCCCCGGGACAGGGGTCGGGGCCAACGTCCTGACTTTC.

V is TRBV4-3 and J is TRBJ2-7; D gene uncertain. The ends were cut back, 1 base at V and 4 bases at J, with 11 bases in the middle. Germline assignment: CDR1 LGHNA and CDR2 YSLEER. This CDR3 has 14 residues. The CDR3 DNA is TGCGCCAGCAGCCAAGGAGTTAGGGAATACGAGCAGTACTTC. This codes for CASSQGVREYEQYF.

This clonotype showed up just a few times. This rearrangement joins TRBV11-2 to TRBJ1-4; D unresolved. Between the trimmed V and J ends, which lost 3 bases and 8 bases, there was a span of 10 bases. The CDR3 loop spans 13 amino acids. CDR1 is SGHAT, CDR2 FQNNGV, per germline. This CDR3 reads CASSLGVGEKLFF. The CDR3 DNA follows: TGTGCCAGCAGCTTGGGTGTGGGGGAAAAACTGTTTTTT.

This clonotype occurred a few times. The chain joins TRBV20-1 to TRBJ2-5, with no clear D. The germline gives CDR1 DFQATT, CDR2 SNEGSKA (reference sequence). Deletions cut 5 bases from V and 0 bases from J, with 7 bases between. The CDR3 extends over 12 amino acids. CDR3 in amino acids: CSAQLYQETQYF. The CDR3 region has the DNA TGCAGTGCTCAGTTATACCAAGAGACCCAGTACTTC.